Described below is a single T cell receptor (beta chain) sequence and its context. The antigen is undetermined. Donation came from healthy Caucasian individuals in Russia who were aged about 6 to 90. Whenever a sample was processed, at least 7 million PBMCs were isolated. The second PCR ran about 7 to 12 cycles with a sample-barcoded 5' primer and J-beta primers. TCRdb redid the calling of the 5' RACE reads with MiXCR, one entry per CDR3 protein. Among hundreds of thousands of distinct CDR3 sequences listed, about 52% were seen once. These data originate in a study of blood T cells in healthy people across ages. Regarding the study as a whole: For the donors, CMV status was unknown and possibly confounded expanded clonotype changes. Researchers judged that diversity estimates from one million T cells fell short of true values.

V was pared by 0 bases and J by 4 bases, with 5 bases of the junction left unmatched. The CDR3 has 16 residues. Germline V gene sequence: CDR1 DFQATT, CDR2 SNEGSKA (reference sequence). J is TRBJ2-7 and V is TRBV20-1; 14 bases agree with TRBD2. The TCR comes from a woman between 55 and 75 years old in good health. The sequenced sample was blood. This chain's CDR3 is CSARDQGLAGAYEQYF. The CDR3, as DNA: TGCAGTGCTAGAGACCAGGGACTAGCGGGAGCGTACGAGCAGTACTTC.